This T cell receptor beta chain appears in the sequencing data of a study of blood T cell repertoires in COVID-19. Looking at the study overall: Acute-phase and convalescent COVID-19 samples originated in the United States, Italy and Spain.

In the authors' workflow: Estimation of nucleated cell counts relied on the amplification of reference gene primers. Assay used: immunoSEQ multiplex PCR; TCRdb lists only in-frame clones, some missing. V and J calls plus clone size are reproduced from that table; the DNA served to infer D and trimming. The sample lists about 240,000 clones; about 86% were seen once. The germline CDR1 and CDR2 sequences are MGHDK and SYGVNS. With 1 base removed from V and 1 base from J, the gap between germline ends came to 10 bases. The CDR3 is 15 amino acids. Participants came from some 26 US areas, aged roughly 18 to 100 years. Allocation to cohorts depended on clinical history reported by the participants.

The sequenced sample was PBMCs or T cells enriched from blood (not recorded which). The sequence was collected from a woman aged 40 to 50 with acute COVID-19. The chain has TRBV25-1 and TRBJ1-1, with TRBD1 as a possible D gene (5 bases). The CDR3 loop is CASSELGRANTEAFF. The CDR3 DNA is TGTGCCAGCAGTGAATTGGGCAGGGCGAACACTGAAGCTTTCTTT.